This T cell receptor (beta chain) was documented in a study of chemoradiotherapy in HPV16-positive cancers. Germline CDR1 reads PRHDT; CDR2 reads FYEKMQ (reference sequence). Trimming took 7 bases from V and 3 from J, leaving 19 bases between them. The CDR3 spans 15 residues. Samples were taken several times over chemoradiotherapy. The repertoire was sequenced with immunoSEQ multiplex PCR; TCRdb's copy has only in-frame clones and lacks some. The profile shows roughly 70,000 clones, 85% to 90% of them singletons. Remarks on this clone: Its antigen is still unknown.

Overall study findings and caveats: In HPV16-positive patients, HPV-responsive T-cell expansion tracked better recurrence-free survival. Non-HPV-specific T cells did not expand in tumors during treatment, whereas candidate HPV-specific clones and E7-related motifs did. Functional assays defining HPV-specific T cells used only a couple of HPV16-positive patients.

This TCR was recovered from a human donor with HPV-associated anogenital cancer. The chain couples TRBV13 to TRBJ2-7; D tentatively fits TRBD1 or TRBD2 (5 bases each). The source was blood, collected from a patient who underwent chemoradiotherapy. CDR3 loop: CASILKGPLIYEQYF. As DNA, the CDR3 is TGTGCCAGCATCCTTAAGGGACCCTTAATCTACGAGCAGTACTTC.